The present T cell receptor (beta chain) was sequenced within a study of T cell responses to AZD1222 COVID-19 vaccine. The repertoire was sequenced with immunoSEQ multiplex PCR; TCRdb's copy has only in-frame clones and lacks some. The repertoire includes over 100,000 clones, around 90% of them detected once, and 2.6% sits in the top ten. Whether given at about 4 or about 12 weeks, second doses were pooled. V lost 3 bases and J 4 bases, leaving 10 bases between the germline ends. The CDR3 consists of 14 residues. From germline, CDR1 is MNHEY and CDR2 SMNVEV (reference sequence). Notes on the study in general: The donor group comprised mostly white British people and more females; the analysis possibly underestimated clonal diversity.

To note about this clone: The antigen remains undetermined. Other DNA sequences in the sample encode the same CDR3.

The sample was peripheral blood, taken 28 days after the second AZD1222 dose. The receptor was isolated from an adult who received the AZD1222 COVID-19 vaccine. The rearrangement links TRBV27 to TRBJ1-5; tentatively, D is TRBD1 (5 bases). CDR3 protein: CASSLSGGNQPQHF. The CDR3, as DNA: TGTGCCAGCAGTTTGTCGGGGGGGAATCAGCCCCAGCATTTT.